The following is a TCR beta chain sequence with its context. Its recognized antigen is unknown. No base qualities exist here, and no much larger clone lies one base off it. Collaborating institutions collected whole blood in K2EDTA tubes following their own protocols. For TCRbeta analysis, collaborator samples were shipped as frozen whole blood, as isolated PBMCs, or as DNA extracted from either sample type. TCRbeta CDR3 regions were amplified from genomic DNA by means of the immunoSEQ Assay, a bias-controlled multiplex PCR. In the authors' own workflow: Within the assay, amplification of reference gene primers was used to estimate how many nucleated cells each sample contained. Sequence reads were collapsed and filtered to measure the absolute abundance of every unique TCRbeta CDR3 rearrangement. For each sample, productive Simpson clonality was calculated as the square root of Simpson's diversity index across productive rearrangements. What TCRdb holds here is the immuneACCESS table cut down to in-frame rearrangements. Part of the clones is not present; checked against another copy, under half of the missing clones reflect an unresolved V gene, and the others are unexplained. The V and J calls and clone size come from that table; D and trimming were worked out from the DNA. Counted in this sample were fewer than 250,000 clones; 80% to 90% of them appeared once. The ten largest clones take up 0.78% of the sample.

These data belong to a study of blood T cell repertoires in COVID-19 (dated by TCRdb to 2020 to 2021). Background for the entire study: Samples covering the acute and convalescent phases of COVID-19 were provided by collaborators in the United States, Italy and Spain. The material from the prospective study consisted of cDNA or gDNA derived from T cells, B-cell-depleted T cells, or PBMCs. Subjects who had been exposed to COVID-19, were actively infected with it, or had recovered from it provided the deeply sampled blood TCRbeta repertoires that made up the dataset. A freely available public database, intended as a resource for researchers studying the immune response to SARS-CoV-2, is where the repertoires were released. The samples were drawn from two sources: the first 160 participants of the ongoing ImmuneRACE study, and 1,000 to 1,500 subjects contributed by 6 global collaborators. The sample metadata nearly always contained a de-identified subject ID, COVID-19 status, age in years and sex. Where HLA class I and class II types were available, the types were taken from metadata supplied by the sample provider, not from assay-based typing. Beyond this particular receptor, the publication reports: The quantity of clinical and demographic metadata differed by source and by participant and was supplied without curation.

In the germline V gene, CDR1 corresponds to SGDLS and CDR2 to YYNGEE. V loses 4 bases of germline sequence and J loses 8 bases, and the interval between the two ends is 24 bases. The CDR3 runs 16 amino acids, cysteine and phenylalanine included. The entry retains the CDR3 DNA only, 48 bases that are in frame from base 1. This receptor was taken from a woman in her 70s with acute or convalescent COVID-19. The sequence joins TRBV9 to TRBJ1-2; 6 matching bases give a weak D call of TRBD1. The sequenced sample consisted of peripheral blood. The DNA sequence reads TGTGCCAGCAGCCCCATCTTGCTCAGGGGCGCAGGGGGCTACACCTTC. This sequence encodes CASSPILLRGAGGYTF.